What follows are 32 T cell receptor beta chains derived from one specimen sequenced in a study of blood T cells in healthy people across ages. The second PCR ran roughly 6 to 12 cycles with a sample-barcoded 5' primer and J-beta primers. One entry per CDR3 protein results from TCRdb running MiXCR on the 5' RACE reads. The sample has about 840,000 distinct CDR3 sequences; about 27% are singletons. This same sample was also taken into another study, of T cells of mothers and their children.

The material sequenced was blood. These receptors all stem from a woman aged 40 to 55 in good health.

CDR3 sequence (DNA): TGTGCCAGCAGTCCGAGAACATACCAGGACAGGGGAAACGAGCAGTACTTC. Protein: CASSPRTYQDRGNEQYF. V gene TRBV28 combines with J gene TRBJ2-7, with 9 nucleotides matching TRBD1. Trimming cost V 5 bases and J 5 bases; bases outside gene matches: 16. Germline CDR1 and CDR2: MDHEN and SYDVKM. The CDR3 is 17 residues long.

Regarding this clonotype: This could be a read error, since a much larger clone is one nucleotide away. V gene TRBV24-1 combines with J gene TRBJ2-7, with 7 bases lining up with TRBD2. V trimming: 7 bases; J trimming: 5 bases; junction bases outside the gene matches: 7. CDR1 and CDR2 from the germline V gene are KGHDR and SFDVKD. The CDR3 has 13 residues. The CDR3 sequence is CATRVGGIDEQYF. As DNA, the CDR3 is TGTGCCACCAGGGTGGGAGGGATCGACGAGCAGTACTTC.

This clonotype has ten or more counts. The chain carries TRBV29-1 and TRBJ2-7; possible D gene TRBD2, 6 bases. The length of the CDR3 is 12 residues. V lost 4 bases and J lost 1, with 8 bases in between. Germline V CDR1 and CDR2: SQVTM, ANQGSEA. CDR3 nucleotide sequence: TGCAGCGTTGCGGGGGAGTCCTACGAGCAGTACTTC. Translated: CSVAGESYEQYF.

Details on this clonotype: Just one base apart from a much larger clone, this may be a read error. The chain carries TRBV20-1 and TRBJ1-2, with D maybe TRBD1 (5 bases). Germline CDR1 and CDR2: DFQATT and SNEGSKA (reference sequence). V was trimmed by 4 bases and J by 7 bases, leaving 19 bases between them. CDR3 length: 14 amino acids. Here the CDR3 reads CSAIPPGLGSGYTF. In nucleotides, the CDR3 is TGCAGTGCTATCCCCCCGGGACTGGGAAGTGGCTACACCTTC.

This clonotype has just one count. V usage is TRBV11-2 and J usage is TRBJ1-2, with TRBD1 matching over 8 bases. The CDR3 loop spans 14 amino acids. The V and J ends lost 1 base and 8 bases, in that order; junction bases with no gene match: 6. CDR1 and CDR2 from the germline V gene are SGHAT and FQNNGV. CDR3 sequence: CASSLAGRGRGYTF. CDR3 sequence (DNA): TGTGCCAGCAGCTTAGCTGGCAGGGGGCGAGGCTACACCTTC. Combining the CDR3 with reference TRBV11-2 and TRBJ1-2 gives the whole variable domain EAGVAQSPRYKIIEKRQSVAFWCNPISGHATLYWYQQILGQGPKLLIQFQNNGVVDDSQLPKDRFSAERLKGVDSTLKIQPAKLEDSAVYLCASSLAGRGRGYTFGSGTRLTVV.

There are a few counts of this clonotype. The V and J genes are TRBV5-1 and TRBJ2-1, with D possibly TRBD2 on 8 matching bases. Looked up from germline, CDR1 is SGHRS and CDR2 is YFSETQ. The ends were cut back, 4 bases at V and 1 base at J, with 18 bases in the middle. The CDR3 contains 17 residues. The CDR3 spells CASSPGGSGGSYNEQFF. The DNA for the CDR3 is TGCGCCAGCAGCCCGGGGGGGTCAGGGGGATCCTACAATGAGCAGTTCTTC.

In regard to this clonotype: A much larger clone is a single base away; this may be a read error. The chain links TRBV20-1 to TRBJ2-7, with D possibly TRBD2 on 6 matching bases. The CDR3 runs 12 residues. V lost 7 bases, J lost 4 bases, and 14 bases lay in between. Germline V gives CDR1 DFQATT, CDR2 SNEGSKA (reference sequence). The CDR3 region has the DNA TGCAGTGTAGGACGGGGGAAATACGAGCAGTACTTC. This codes for CSVGRGKYEQYF.

In DNA, the CDR3 is TGTGCCAGCAGCTCCGCCGGGGCGCGCACTGAAGCTTTCTTT. This gives the protein CASSSAGARTEAFF. This chain connects TRBV11-2 to TRBJ1-1; possible D gene TRBD1, 5 bases. This CDR3 has 14 residues. V was cut by 4 bases and J by 4 bases, with 13 bases left in between. CDR1 is SGHAT, CDR2 FQNNGV, per germline.

This clonotype was recorded at least ten times. The chain has TRBV5-1 and TRBJ2-7, with no clear D. CDR3 length: 17 residues. V lost 2 bases and J 0 bases, leaving 18 bases between the germline ends. Germline assignment: CDR1 SGHRS and CDR2 YFSETQ. The CDR3 spells CASSFFPRAASSYEQYF. The DNA for the CDR3 is TGCGCCAGCAGCTTTTTTCCCCGGGCAGCCTCCTCCTACGAGCAGTACTTC.

A note on this clonotype: Relative to the germline gene, one junction end is altered; a read error may explain this. The genes are TRBV20-1 and TRBJ1-2, with D perhaps TRBD1 (5 bases). Germline V gene sequence: CDR1 DFQATT, CDR2 SNEGSKA (reference sequence). The CDR3 runs to 12 residues. For the CDR3, the DNA is TGCAGGGCTAAGGACACCAACTATGGCTACACCTTC. It codes for CRAKDTNYGYTF.

In this sample, this clonotype turned up many times. This chain connects TRBV5-6 to TRBJ1-2, with unresolved D. The CDR3 has 16 amino acids. The V end was cut by 0 bases, the J end by 4 bases, with 16 bases between. Germline loops: CDR1 SGHDT, CDR2 YYEEEE. CDR3 amino acids: CASSLAGPTQPYGYTF. The DNA for the CDR3 is TGTGCCAGCAGCTTGGCCGGACCCACCCAGCCCTATGGCTACACCTTC. Filled out from reference TRBV5-6 and TRBJ1-2, the complete variable domain reads DAGVTQSPTHLIKTRGQQVTLRCSPKSGHDTVSWYQQALGQGPQFIFQYYEEEERQRGNFPDRFSGHQFPNYSSELNVNALLLGDSALYLCASSLAGPTQPYGYTFGSGTRLTVV.

This clonotype has only a few counts. This sequence joins TRBV10-3 and TRBJ1-4; 10 bases agree with TRBD1. Germline lookup yields CDR1 ENHRY and CDR2 SYGVKD. The CDR3 consists of 15 residues. V dropped 6 bases and J dropped 3; count of bases not matched to a gene: 4. CDR3 in DNA: TGTGCCATCAGGCCCGGGACAGGGGCTAATGAAAAACTGTTTTTT. Amino acid sequence: CAIRPGTGANEKLFF.

On this clonotype: With a much larger clone just one base away, this may be a read error. This chain connects TRBV12-3 or TRBV12-4 to TRBJ2-1; tentatively, D is TRBD1 or TRBD2 (5 bases each). The length of the CDR3 is 14 residues. The CDR3 DNA reads TGTGCCACCCTTCCAGGGAGCTCCTACAATGAGCGGTTCTTC. Protein sequence: CATLPGSSYNERFF.

This clonotype was seen at least ten times. The rearrangement links TRBV7-2 to TRBJ2-7; 10 bases are a match to TRBD2. CDR3 length equals 17 residues. Germline CDR1 is SGHTA and CDR2 is FQGNSA. V lost 1 base and J lost 3; bases outside the gene matches: 9. CDR3 in amino acids: CASSLGTSGLVFYEQYF. The CDR3 DNA is TGTGCCAGCAGCTTAGGGACTAGCGGTCTAGTATTCTACGAGCAGTACTTC.

The sample holds many counts of this clonotype. The junction departs from the called germline gene at one end, perhaps through a read error. The chain couples TRBV6-5 to TRBJ1-2; D is undetermined. The CDR3 runs 15 residues. Germline-derived CDR1 and CDR2 are MNHEY and SVGAGI. The CDR3 nucleotides are TGTGCCAGCAGTCACTCCGGTACAGAGACCTATGGCTACACCTTC. Translating gives CASSHSGTETYGYTF.

J is TRBJ1-4 and V is TRBV5-1, with a possible D match to TRBD1 (6 bases). This CDR3 has 16 amino acids. The ends were cut back, 5 bases at V and 3 bases at J, with 17 bases in the middle. Germline CDR1 reads SGHRS; CDR2 reads YFSETQ. CDR3 sequence reads: CASRRGVQGPNEKLFF. CDR3 DNA: TGCGCCAGCAGGCGGGGGGTCCAGGGGCCTAATGAAAAACTGTTTTTT.

The chain has TRBV5-5 and TRBJ2-1; TRBD1 aligns across 11 bases. Germline V gene data show CDR1 as SGHKS and CDR2 as YYEKEE (reference sequence). The CDR3 runs 16 residues. Trimming removed 4 bases from V and 8 bases from J; junction bases left unmatched: 11. CDR3 DNA: TGTGCCAGCAGCGCCAAAGGGACAGGGGGTGTCGATGAGCAGTTCTTC. Translated, it gives CASSAKGTGGVDEQFF. Drawing the rest from reference TRBV5-5 and TRBJ2-1, the complete variable domain is DAGVTQSPTHLIKTRGQQVTLRCSPISGHKSVSWYQQVLGQGPQFIFQYYEKEERGRGNFPDRFSARQFPNYSSELNVNALLLGDSALYLCASSAKGTGGVDEQFFGPGTRLTVL.

This clonotype has at least ten counts. The gene calls are TRBV6-6 and TRBJ1-5; D might be TRBD1 (6 bases). Germline CDR1 MNHNY, CDR2 SVGAGI (reference sequence). The ends were cut back, 4 bases at V and 5 bases at J, with 6 bases in the middle. This CDR3 comprises 12 residues. CDR3 sequence reads: CASSSGDQPQHF. CDR3 sequence (DNA): TGTGCCAGCAGTTCAGGGGATCAGCCCCAGCATTTT.

J is TRBJ2-5 and V is TRBV7-2, with 12 nucleotides matching TRBD2. The CDR3 has 17 amino acids. The V and J ends lost 4 bases and 11 bases, in that order; junction bases with no gene match: 17. Per germline, CDR1 SGHTA and CDR2 FQGNSA. The DNA of the CDR3 is TGTGCCAGCAGCTATGGTGGACTAGCGGGGCACAAAAACGTTCAGTACTTC. Protein product: CASSYGGLAGHKNVQYF.

Comments on this clonotype: A much larger clone is a single base away; this may be a read error. The genes are TRBV27 and TRBJ2-7; D is unclear. CDR3 length: 13 residues. Looked up from germline, CDR1 is MNHEY and CDR2 is SMNVEV (reference sequence). The chain's CDR3 is CASSFGRAYGQYF. The CDR3 DNA is TGTGCCAGCAGTTTCGGCAGAGCCTACGGGCAGTACTTC.

This clonotype was counted only a few times. V and J are TRBV18 and TRBJ1-5; TRBD1 matches at 8 bases. J was trimmed by 2 bases and V by 4 bases; bases with no gene match: 4. Germline lookup yields CDR1 KGHSH and CDR2 LQKENI. The CDR3 totals 15 residues. The CDR3 sequence: CASSRTGSGNQPQHF. In nucleotides, the CDR3 is TGTGCCAGCTCACGGACAGGGTCTGGCAATCAGCCCCAGCATTTT.

The V gene is TRBV10-3, the J gene TRBJ1-6; D is uncertain. The ends were cut back, 2 bases at V and 6 bases at J, with 11 bases in the middle. Germline assignment: CDR1 ENHRY and CDR2 SYGVKD. This CDR3 has 15 amino acids. The CDR3 DNA is TGTGCCATCAGTGAGGGTGGGGTGGGTAATTCACCCCTCCACTTT. Its translation is CAISEGGVGNSPLHF.

The rearrangement joins TRBV3-1 to TRBJ1-3; maybe TRBD1 (5 bases). The V end was cut by 5 bases, the J end by 0 bases, with 17 bases between. The CDR3 runs to 17 residues. CDR1 is LGHDT, CDR2 YNNKEL, per germline (reference sequence). Here the CDR3 reads CASSSQVRGASGNTIYF. In DNA form, the CDR3 reads TGTGCCAGCAGCTCACAGGTTCGAGGGGCCTCTGGAAACACCATATATTTT.

About this clonotype: A much larger clone differs from this one at a single base, so this may be a read error. The DNA for the CDR3 is TGCGCCAGCAGCCTGCTGGGACAGGGAGATGGCTGCACCTTC. Protein: CASSLLGQGDGCTF. This rearrangement joins TRBV4-3 to TRBJ1-2, with 9 bases that match TRBD1. The V gene's germline CDR1 is LGHNA and CDR2 YSLEER. The CDR3 totals 14 residues.

There are many counts of this clonotype. The CDR3 loop is CASSSPGTASYEQYF. The CDR3 nucleotides are TGTGCCAGCAGCTCCCCCGGGACAGCCTCCTACGAGCAGTACTTC. The chain recombines TRBV7-2 with TRBJ2-7; 7 bases are shared with TRBD1. Per the germline V gene, CDR1 is SGHTA and CDR2 is FQGNSA. The J segment lost 0 bases and the V segment lost 4 bases, leaving 6 bases of the junction unmatched. CDR3 length: 15 amino acids.

The chain recombines TRBV29-1 with TRBJ1-1, with D unclear. CDR1 and CDR2 from the germline V gene are SQVTM and ANQGSEA. V gave up 5 bases and J gave up 4 bases, with 8 bases separating them. This CDR3 has 11 residues. CDR3 amino acids: CSVSAGTEAFF. DNA of the CDR3: TGCAGCGTTAGCGCGGGCACTGAAGCTTTCTTT.

This chain links TRBV4-3 with TRBJ1-2; D perhaps matches TRBD1 (6 bases). From germline, CDR1 is LGHNA and CDR2 YSLEER. The CDR3 contains 16 residues. Trimming pared 3 bases from V and 4 bases from J, leaving 18 bases between. The chain's CDR3 is CASSQGGGRRIYGYTF. The CDR3 nucleotides read TGCGCCAGCAGCCAGGGAGGGGGGAGGCGCATCTATGGCTACACCTTC.

The DNA of the CDR3 is TGCAGTGCAGGGGGCGCGGAGGGCTACACCTTC. This codes for CSAGGAEGYTF. The chain recombines TRBV20-1 with TRBJ1-2; 7 bases agree with TRBD1. Germline lookup yields CDR1 DFQATT and CDR2 SNEGSKA (reference sequence). The V gene end was trimmed by 6 bases and the J gene end by 8 bases; junction bases not matched to a gene: 6. CDR3 length: 11 residues.

The rearrangement links TRBV5-1 to TRBJ2-1; 9 nucleotides align to TRBD1. The J call is uncertain, as TRBJ2-7 better fits the DNA end. CDR1 and CDR2 from the germline V gene are SGHRS and YFSETQ. This CDR3 spans 13 amino acids. The CDR3 protein is CASGGQGFNEQYF. Here the CDR3 DNA reads TGCGCCAGCGGGGGACAGGGTTTCAATGAGCAGTACTTC.

On this clonotype itself: This may be a read error: a much more frequent sequence differs by one nucleotide. This chain connects TRBV6-6 to TRBJ2-1; no firm D call. V lost 8 bases to trimming and J lost 9 bases, with 11 bases between them. Germline CDR1 and CDR2: MNHNY and SVGAGI (reference sequence). The CDR3 has 11 residues. The CDR3 is CASGELGEQFF. The CDR3 DNA reads TGTGCCAGCGGGGAATTGGGTGAGCAGTTCTTC.

This sequence joins TRBV7-9 and TRBJ2-7; 8 positions agree with TRBD2. J lost 1 base, V lost 7 bases, and 9 bases had no gene match. CDR1 and CDR2 from the germline V gene are SEHNR and FQNEAQ (reference sequence). There are 15 residues in the CDR3. The CDR3 region is CASTEGSGGSYEQYF. The CDR3 DNA reads TGTGCCAGCACCGAGGGCAGCGGGGGATCCTACGAGCAGTACTTC.

There are a few counts of this clonotype. The gene calls are TRBV5-1 and TRBJ1-1; D gene unclear. Germline CDR1 and CDR2: SGHRS and YFSETQ. CDR3 length: 14 amino acids. V dropped 4 bases and J dropped 1 base, with 11 bases sitting between them. The CDR3 spells CASSHPTTNTEAFF. The DNA of the CDR3 is TGCGCCAGCAGCCATCCGACAACGAACACTGAAGCTTTCTTT.